This is a list of T cell receptor beta chains from one sample in a study of early T cells in non-severe SARS-CoV-2 infection. TCRdb reanalysed the 5' RACE reads using MiXCR and keeps one entry per CDR3 protein. The data show approximately 50,000 distinct CDR3 sequences, over 7.5% seen once. Sequences were obtained from whole blood. Receptors originate from an adult who was a healthcare worker with PCR-confirmed SARS-CoV-2 infection or an uninfected control (not recorded which). The CDR3 runs from the conserved cysteine through the conserved F or W. The D gene is left open where the match is weak. Clone size appears in some rows only: once, few, many, or a class for an expanded clone.

TRBV5-4	TRBJ2-5	NA	TRBD1	CASSLQDRVGETQYF	TGTGCCAGCAGCTTGCAAGACAGGGTGGGAGAGACCCAGTACTTC
TRBV20-1	TRBJ2-7	few	TRBD2	CSARVFAGAFYEQYF	TGCAGTGCTAGAGTCTTCGCGGGAGCTTTCTACGAGCAGTACTTC
TRBV20-1	TRBJ2-1	few	NA	CSATGTFEQFF	TGCAGTGCCACAGGTACCTTTGAGCAGTTCTTC
TRBV20-1	TRBJ1-2	few	TRBD1	CSASPPDRAEGYTF	TGCAGTGCCTCACCCCCGGACAGGGCGGAGGGCTACACCTTC
TRBV20-1	TRBJ1-1	many	TRBD1	CSSYGTGGQTEAFF	TGCAGTTCTTACGGGACAGGGGGGCAAACTGAAGCTTTCTTT
TRBV14	TRBJ1-1	few	TRBD1	CASRPAGGNTEAFF	TGTGCCAGCAGACCCGCAGGGGGTAACACTGAAGCTTTCTTT
TRBV30	TRBJ2-2	few	NA	CAWSVRRGTGGELFF	TGTGCCTGGAGTGTACGCAGAGGGACCGGCGGGGAGCTGTTTTTT
TRBV6-4	TRBJ1-1	many	NA	CASSPTPLNTEAFF	TGTGCCAGCAGCCCAACGCCCTTGAACACTGAAGCTTTCTTT
TRBV2	TRBJ2-7	NA	NA	CASKRAHEQYF	TGTGCCAGCAAAAGGGCCCACGAGCAGTACTTC
TRBV6-5	TRBJ2-7	NA	NA	CASSSRQGYRYEQYF	TGTGCCAGCAGTTCCCGCCAGGGATATCGCTACGAGCAGTACTTC
TRBV4-1	TRBJ2-1	many	NA	CASSQTRVGSSYNEQFF	TGCGCCAGCAGCCAGACAAGAGTAGGGAGCTCCTACAATGAGCAGTTCTTC
TRBV9	TRBJ2-5	NA	NA	CASSVGGGTKETQYF	TGTGCCAGCAGCGTAGGGGGCGGGACAAAAGAGACCCAGTACTTC
TRBV15	TRBJ2-7	many	NA	CATSRGEYEQYF	TGTGCCACCAGCAGAGGCGAATACGAGCAGTACTTC
TRBV20-1	TRBJ1-2	few	NA	CSAPRGRDGYTF	TGCAGTGCCCCCCGAGGGAGGGATGGCTACACCTTC
TRBV5-8	TRBJ1-3	many	TRBD1	CASSLRTGPGWNTIYF	TGTGCCAGCAGCTTACGGACAGGGCCTGGTTGGAACACCATATATTTT
TRBV5-4	TRBJ2-7	many	NA	CASSSAPYEQYF	TGTGCCAGCAGCTCCGCCCCCTACGAGCAGTACTTC
TRBV20-1	TRBJ2-5	few	NA	CSARIVGKTQYF	TGCAGTGCTAGAATAGTCGGGAAGACCCAGTACTTC
TRBV5-6	TRBJ1-4	NA	NA	CASSRRGEKLFF	TGTGCCAGCAGCCGTAGGGGTGAAAAACTGTTTTTT
TRBV28	TRBJ2-7	many	NA	CASSSTGPPYEQYF	TGTGCCAGCAGTTCCACGGGACCCCCCTACGAGCAGTACTTC
TRBV27	TRBJ1-1	many	TRBD1	CASSPRTGGHTEAFF	TGTGCCAGCAGTCCTAGGACAGGGGGGCACACTGAAGCTTTCTTT
TRBV20-1	TRBJ2-3	many	TRBD2	CSAKTSVYTDTQYF	TGCAGTGCCAAGACTAGCGTCTACACAGATACGCAGTATTTT
TRBV10-3	TRBJ2-7	few	NA	CAITGREPYEQYF	TGTGCCATCACGGGCAGGGAACCCTACGAGCAGTACTTC
TRBV5-5	TRBJ2-7	few	NA	CASEDSSYEQYF	TGTGCCAGCGAGGACAGCTCCTACGAGCAGTACTTC
TRBV2	TRBJ1-5	many	TRBD1	CASRRDSPNQPQHF	TGTGCCAGCAGGCGGGACAGCCCAAATCAGCCCCAGCATTTT
TRBV4-1	TRBJ2-7	many	NA	CASSQGVATEQYF	TGCGCCAGCAGCCAAGGAGTAGCGACCGAGCAGTACTTC
TRBV5-5	TRBJ2-3	few	NA	CASSPRGFGTDTQYF	TGTGCCAGCAGCCCGAGAGGATTTGGTACAGATACGCAGTATTTT
TRBV2	TRBJ2-7	NA	TRBD2	CASSEIVTSGIAYEQYF	TGTGCCAGCAGTGAAATAGTCACTAGCGGGATAGCCTACGAGCAGTACTTC
TRBV20-1	TRBJ2-1	NA	TRBD2	CSATGTSSYYPPYNEQFF	TGCAGTGCCACCGGGACTAGCTCTTACTATCCTCCCTACAATGAGCAGTTCTTC
TRBV7-7	TRBJ2-1	few	TRBD2	CASSRGTSALGEQFF	TGTGCCAGCAGCCGTGGGACTAGCGCACTCGGTGAGCAGTTCTTC
TRBV29-1	TRBJ2-7	once	NA	CSVAATEPYEQYF	TGCAGCGTTGCAGCCACGGAGCCCTACGAGCAGTACTTC
TRBV29-1	TRBJ2-3	few	TRBD2	CSVPRTSGANTDTQYF	TGCAGCGTCCCCAGGACTAGCGGGGCCAACACAGATACGCAGTATTTT
TRBV5-6	TRBJ2-4	NA	TRBD1	CASSLRTGRNIQYF	TGTGCCAGCAGCTTACGGACAGGGAGAAACATTCAGTACTTC
TRBV28	TRBJ2-7	many	NA	CASSPSGHGSTEQYF	TGTGCCAGCAGCCCCTCCGGACATGGGTCCACGGAGCAGTACTTC
TRBV7-6	TRBJ2-1	many	NA	CASSLRLVNEQFF	TGTGCCAGCAGCTTACGCCTAGTCAATGAGCAGTTCTTC
TRBV28	TRBJ2-3	NA	NA	CASEFQGGTDTQYF	TGTGCCAGCGAGTTCCAGGGGGGTACAGATACGCAGTATTTT
TRBV6-2/TRBV6-3	TRBJ2-1	many	NA	CASSYDPTDYHVGSYNEQFF	TGTGCCAGCAGTTACGATCCCACGGATTACCACGTGGGCTCCTACAATGAGCAGTTCTTC
TRBV11-1	TRBJ1-2	NA	NA	CASSPRSGYYGYTF	TGTGCCAGCAGCCCCCGGAGCGGGTACTATGGCTACACCTTC
TRBV4-1	TRBJ1-2	NA	NA	CASSHQMDANYGYTF	TGCGCCAGCAGCCACCAAATGGACGCTAACTATGGCTACACCTTC
TRBV5-1	TRBJ1-5	few	TRBD1	CASSLEVGDRGYQPQHF	TGCGCCAGCAGCTTGGAGGTAGGGGACAGGGGCTATCAGCCCCAGCATTTT
TRBV11-1	TRBJ2-7	many	TRBD2	CASSLSGTSGTYEQYF	TGTGCCAGCAGCTTATCCGGGACTAGCGGTACCTACGAGCAGTACTTC
TRBV27	TRBJ2-1	few	TRBD1	CASSPLGTGYNEQFF	TGTGCCAGCAGTCCGTTAGGGACAGGGTACAATGAGCAGTTCTTC
TRBV11-2	TRBJ2-7	many	NA	CASSPGWGREQYF	TGTGCCAGCAGCCCGGGATGGGGGCGCGAGCAGTACTTC
TRBV12-5	TRBJ1-2	NA	NA	CASGLSGNNDYTF	TGTGCTAGTGGTTTGTCAGGGAATAACGACTACACCTTC
TRBV5-1	TRBJ2-1	many	NA	CASSLVGSSSYNEQFF	TGCGCCAGCAGCTTGGTGGGCAGTTCCTCCTACAATGAGCAGTTCTTC
TRBV4-1	TRBJ2-5	few	NA	CASSQLDIPETQYF	TGCGCCAGCAGCCAACTAGACATACCGGAGACCCAGTACTTC
TRBV7-9	TRBJ2-3	many	NA	CASSFPMGGSTDTQYF	TGTGCCAGCAGCTTTCCTATGGGCGGCAGCACAGATACGCAGTATTTT
TRBV7-2	TRBJ2-1	many	NA	CASSPRSTSDRLRNEQFF	TGTGCCAGCAGCCCCCGCTCCACGTCCGACAGGTTGAGGAATGAGCAGTTCTTC
TRBV6-5	TRBJ2-5	many	NA	CASSYSGVEQETQYF	TGTGCCAGCAGTTACTCTGGGGTGGAGCAAGAGACCCAGTACTTC
TRBV20-1	TRBJ1-1	many	NA	CSALLMGQRPEAFF	TGCAGTGCCCTACTCATGGGTCAGCGACCTGAAGCTTTCTTT
TRBV9	TRBJ1-6	many	NA	CASSGFTRYNSPLHF	TGTGCCAGCAGCGGCTTTACACGGTATAATTCACCCCTCCACTTT
TRBV7-9	TRBJ2-2	many	TRBD1	CASSSLDRGRATGELFF	TGTGCCAGCAGCTCTTTGGACAGGGGACGCGCCACCGGGGAGCTGTTTTTT